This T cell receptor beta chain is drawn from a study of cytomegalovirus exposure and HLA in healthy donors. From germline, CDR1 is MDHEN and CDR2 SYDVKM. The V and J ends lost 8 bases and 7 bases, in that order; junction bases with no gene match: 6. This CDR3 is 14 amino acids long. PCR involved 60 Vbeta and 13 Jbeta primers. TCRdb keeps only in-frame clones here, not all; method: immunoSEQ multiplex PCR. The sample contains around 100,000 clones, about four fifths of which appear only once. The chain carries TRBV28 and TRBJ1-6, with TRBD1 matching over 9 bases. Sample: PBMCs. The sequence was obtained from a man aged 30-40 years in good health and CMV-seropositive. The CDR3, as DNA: TGTGCCAGCGAGCTACAGGGGGCAAATTCACCCCTCCACTTT. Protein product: CASELQGANSPLHF.